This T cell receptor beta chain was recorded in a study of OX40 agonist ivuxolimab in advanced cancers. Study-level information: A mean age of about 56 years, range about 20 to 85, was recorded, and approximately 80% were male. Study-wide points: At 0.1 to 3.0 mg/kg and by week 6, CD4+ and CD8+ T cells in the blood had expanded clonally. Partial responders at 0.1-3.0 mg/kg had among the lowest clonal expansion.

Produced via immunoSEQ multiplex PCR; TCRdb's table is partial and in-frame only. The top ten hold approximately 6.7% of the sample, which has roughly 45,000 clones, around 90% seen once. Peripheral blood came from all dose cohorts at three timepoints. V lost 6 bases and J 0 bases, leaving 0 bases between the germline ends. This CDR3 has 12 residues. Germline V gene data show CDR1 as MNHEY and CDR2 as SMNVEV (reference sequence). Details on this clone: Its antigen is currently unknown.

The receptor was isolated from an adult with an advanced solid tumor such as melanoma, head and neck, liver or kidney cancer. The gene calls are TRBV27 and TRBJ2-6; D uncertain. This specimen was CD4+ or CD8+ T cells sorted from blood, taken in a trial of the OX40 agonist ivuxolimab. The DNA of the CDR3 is TGTGCCAGCAGCTCTGGGGCCAACGTCCTGACTTTC. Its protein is CASSSGANVLTF.